These 30 T cell receptor beta chains originate from one sample sequenced in a study of T-cell reconstitution after alpha-beta-depleted transplantation in children. The TCRbeta library was prepared with unique molecular identifiers. TCRdb re-derived calls from the PCR reads in MiXCR, one entry per CDR3 protein. Here the sample spans hundreds of thousands of distinct CDR3 sequences, around a sixth being singletons. The input for sequencing was PBMCs from the stem cell graft donor, taken from the stem cell graft. Receptor source: a human donor who donated a stem cell graft to a child with acute myeloid leukemia.

The V and J genes are TRBV4-3 and TRBJ2-3, with 10 positions matching TRBD1. Germline assignment: CDR1 LGHNA and CDR2 YSLEER. The length of the CDR3 is 15 residues. After removal of 8 bases from V and 3 bases from J, the junction contained 8 bases not matched to a gene. The CDR3 spells CASAHGTGVTDTQYF. The CDR3 DNA follows: TGCGCCAGCGCCCACGGGACAGGGGTGACAGATACGCAGTATTTT.

This clonotype was seen at least ten times. This chain links TRBV29-1 with TRBJ2-7, with D possibly being TRBD2 (5 bases). Germline V gives CDR1 SQVTM, CDR2 ANQGSEA. With 4 bases removed from V and 6 bases from J, the gap between germline ends came to 16 bases. The CDR3 is made up of 13 amino acids. This CDR3 is CSVAGLGNGEQYF. In DNA, the CDR3 is TGCAGCGTTGCGGGGTTAGGAAATGGCGAGCAGTACTTC.

This clonotype was detected only a few times. CDR3 amino acids: CASSVRGGPHEQFF. Written as DNA, the CDR3 is TGTGCCAGCAGCGTGCGGGGGGGCCCCCATGAGCAGTTCTTC. The chain links TRBV9 to TRBJ2-1; 9 bases line up with TRBD2. J lost 8 bases, V lost 2 bases, and 5 bases had no gene match. The V gene's germline CDR1 is SGDLS and CDR2 YYNGEE. The CDR3 runs 14 residues.

This clonotype appeared a few times. The gene calls are TRBV12-3 or TRBV12-4 and TRBJ1-4; D is unclear. The CDR3 is 15 residues long. V dropped 5 bases and J dropped 8 bases, with 18 bases sitting between them. CDR3 in amino acids: CASSTVGRVREKLFF. The CDR3 DNA reads as TGTGCCAGCAGTACTGTGGGTAGGGTTCGGGAAAAACTGTTTTTT.

The rearrangement joins TRBV20-1 to TRBJ1-4; TRBD1 agrees at 11 bases. Per germline, CDR1 DFQATT and CDR2 SNEGSKA (reference sequence). The V gene end was trimmed by 5 bases and the J gene end by 8 bases; junction bases not matched to a gene: 13. The CDR3 covers 16 residues. The CDR3 region has the DNA TGCAGTGCTGGGACAGGGGGTGGTGTCTTACGGGAAAAACTGTTTTTT. Encoded protein: CSAGTGGGVLREKLFF.

This clonotype was seen repeatedly, ten times or more. The V and J genes are TRBV20-1 and TRBJ2-1; D unresolved. With 8 bases removed from V and 4 bases from J, the gap between germline ends came to 15 bases. The CDR3 spans 13 residues. Per the germline V gene, CDR1 is DFQATT and CDR2 is SNEGSKA (reference sequence). CDR3 residues: CSYDQNRYNEQFF. In DNA, the CDR3 is TGCAGTTACGACCAGAACCGTTACAATGAGCAGTTCTTC.

This clonotype was seen at least ten times. The CDR3 is CSAERTGFSYNEQFF. The CDR3, as DNA: TGCAGTGCCGAGAGGACAGGTTTCTCCTACAATGAGCAGTTCTTC. The chain is built from TRBV20-1 and TRBJ2-1; 7 nucleotides agree with TRBD1. The CDR3 totals 15 residues. The germline V gene encodes CDR1 DFQATT and CDR2 SNEGSKA (reference sequence). Trimming cost V 6 bases and J 0 bases; bases outside gene matches: 8.

This clonotype was detected ten times or more. V usage is TRBV24-1 and J usage is TRBJ2-1; tentative D call: TRBD2 (5 bases). The CDR3 is 16 residues long. Per the germline V gene, CDR1 is KGHDR and CDR2 is SFDVKD. With 5 bases removed from V and 0 bases from J, the gap between germline ends came to 13 bases. The CDR3 DNA follows: TGTGCCACCAGTGGCAAAGGAGGAATCTCCTACAATGAGCAGTTCTTC. It specifies CATSGKGGISYNEQFF.

Many counts were recorded for this clonotype. The chain carries TRBV12-3 or TRBV12-4 and TRBJ2-2, with D hard to call. The CDR3 covers 15 residues. V lost 7 bases, J lost 7 bases, and 19 bases lay in between. The CDR3 DNA reads as TGTGCCAGCACTTTCGATCGACTGGTGAACGGGGAGCTGTTTTTT. Translation: CASTFDRLVNGELFF.

There are a few counts of this clonotype. The V call is TRBV12-3 or TRBV12-4, the J call TRBJ2-4; D possibly matches TRBD1 or TRBD2 (6 bases each). The CDR3 spans 16 residues. V was shortened by 5 bases and J by 4 bases, with 18 bases between the two germline ends. CDR3 protein: CASSPGSWRGKNIQYF. As DNA, the CDR3 is TGTGCCAGCAGTCCGGGGTCCTGGAGGGGGAAAAACATTCAGTACTTC.

This clonotype was seen many times. The rearrangement links TRBV5-1 to TRBJ2-7; 7 bases are a match to TRBD2. CDR3 length equals 16 residues. CDR1 and CDR2 (germline): SGHRS, YFSETQ. Unmatched junction bases numbered 6, after V lost 0 bases and J lost 0 bases. CDR3 DNA sequence: TGCGCCAGCAGCTTGGAGCCTAGCGGAAGCTCCTACGAGCAGTACGTC. Translating it yields CASSLEPSGSSYEQYV.

This clonotype appeared a few times. The rearrangement uses TRBV10-3 and TRBJ2-7, with D possibly TRBD2 on 6 matching bases. Trimming left V 3 bases short and J 3 bases short, with 12 bases between. This CDR3 has 14 residues. Germline V CDR1 and CDR2: ENHRY, SYGVKD. The CDR3 loop reads CAISDSEGFYEQYF. CDR3 bases: TGTGCCATCAGTGACTCGGAGGGTTTCTACGAGCAGTACTTC.

As for this clonotype: This may stem from a read error, because a much larger clone lies one nucleotide away. The genes are TRBV20-1 and TRBJ2-2, with D tentatively TRBD1 (7 bases). V was cut by 3 bases and J by 7 bases, with 12 bases left in between. Germline V gives CDR1 DFQATT, CDR2 SNEGSKA (reference sequence). The length of the CDR3 is 13 residues. The CDR3 DNA is TGCAGTGCTAGGAGACAGGGAGGCGGGGAGCTGTTTTTT. This codes for CSARRQGGGELFF.

The sample holds a few counts of this clonotype. The J gene is TRBJ2-2, the V gene TRBV5-1, with D maybe TRBD2 (6 bases). Germline V gene lookup returns CDR1 SGHRS and CDR2 YFSETQ. The V and J ends lost 3 bases and 1 base respectively, with 10 bases between them. The length of the CDR3 is 15 residues. The CDR3 sequence is CASSSGGENTGELFF. CDR3 nucleotides: TGCGCCAGCAGCTCAGGCGGGGAGAACACCGGGGAGCTGTTTTTT.

This clonotype was found many times. The rearrangement joins TRBV20-1 to TRBJ2-7, with D possibly TRBD1 on 6 matching bases. CDR3 size: 13 residues. The germline V and J ends were trimmed by 3 bases and 2 bases, with 11 bases remaining between them. CDR1 and CDR2 (germline): DFQATT, SNEGSKA (reference sequence). The CDR3 DNA follows: TGCAGTGCTAGGGCAGGGGAGCCCTACGAGCAGTACTTC. This codes for CSARAGEPYEQYF.

This clonotype occurred many times. The rearrangement uses TRBV20-1 and TRBJ1-4; D is perhaps TRBD1 (5 bases). V was pared by 3 bases and J by 6 bases, with 8 bases between. Germline loops: CDR1 DFQATT, CDR2 SNEGSKA (reference sequence). The CDR3 is made up of 12 amino acids. CDR3 sequence: CSASGTYEKLFF. CDR3 nucleotides: TGCAGTGCTAGCGGGACTTATGAAAAACTGTTTTTT.

This clonotype was seen a few times. The V gene is TRBV29-1, the J gene TRBJ2-6; D gene ambiguous. The ends were cut back, 3 bases at V and 0 bases at J, with 3 bases in the middle. The CDR3 covers 13 residues. CDR1 and CDR2 from the germline V gene are SQVTM and ANQGSEA. DNA for the CDR3: TGCAGCGTTGATTACTCTGGGGCCAACGTCCTGACTTTC. It codes for CSVDYSGANVLTF.

This clonotype was recorded many times. The V and J genes are TRBV5-1 and TRBJ1-1; no reliable D call. This CDR3 contains 12 residues. Looked up from germline, CDR1 is SGHRS and CDR2 is YFSETQ. Trimming took 1 base from V and 7 from J, leaving 8 bases between them. As DNA, the CDR3 is TGCGCCAGCAGCTTGTACGTGGTTGAAGCTTTCTTT. Amino acids: CASSLYVVEAFF.

This clonotype has at least ten counts. The V call is TRBV5-4, the J call TRBJ2-3; D is uncertain. The V gene lost 4 bases and the J gene lost 9 bases, with 9 bases spanning the gap. Per germline, CDR1 SGHNT and CDR2 YYREEE (reference sequence). The CDR3 contains 11 residues. The DNA for the CDR3 is TGTGCCAGCAGCGATACTGGAACGCAGTATTTT. Translation gives CASSDTGTQYF.

This clonotype was picked up many times. The rearrangement joins TRBV20-1 to TRBJ1-3, with D perhaps matching TRBD1 (6 bases). The CDR3 runs to 13 residues. V lost 6 bases and J 4 bases, leaving 13 bases between the germline ends. Germline V lookup: CDR1 DFQATT, CDR2 SNEGSKA (reference sequence). The CDR3 bases are TGCAGTGCCACAACAGGGTACGGAAACACCATATATTTT. Its translation is CSATTGYGNTIYF.

J is TRBJ2-1 and V is TRBV4-1; 10 nucleotides line up with TRBD1. Germline CDR1 and CDR2: MGHRA and YSYEKL. J was trimmed by 3 bases and V by 0 bases; bases with no gene match: 8. This CDR3 has 18 amino acids. DNA of the CDR3: TGCGCCAGCAGCCAAGATCTCCGAGGACAGGGGGTCTACAATGAGCAGTTCTTC. The encoded protein is CASSQDLRGQGVYNEQFF.

This clonotype was counted many times. V is TRBV20-1 and J is TRBJ1-2; D remains ambiguous. The CDR3 is 13 amino acids. Trimming stripped 3 bases from V and 2 bases from J, with 10 bases between. CDR1 DFQATT and CDR2 SNEGSKA come from the germline V gene (reference sequence). The CDR3 sequence is CSASRPGNYGYTF. The CDR3, as DNA: TGCAGTGCTAGTCGACCAGGAAACTATGGCTACACCTTC.

This chain links TRBV10-1 with TRBJ2-1, with D tentatively TRBD1 (7 bases). The CDR3 contains 16 residues. Per the germline V gene, CDR1 is WNHNN and CDR2 is SYGVQD (reference sequence). Trimming removed 0 bases at V and 5 bases at J, with 14 bases between. The DNA of the CDR3 is TGCGCCAGCAGTGAGTCGCGGGGACAGACCAACAATGAGCAGTTCTTC. It codes for CASSESRGQTNNEQFF.

In its sample, this clonotype was seen many times. The rearrangement joins TRBV20-1 to TRBJ1-1; D is uncertain. The CDR3 totals 13 residues. V was shortened by 0 bases and J by 2 bases, with 7 bases between the two germline ends. CDR1 DFQATT and CDR2 SNEGSKA come from the germline V gene (reference sequence). CDR3 region: CSARDTRNTEAFF. CDR3 nucleotide sequence: TGCAGTGCTAGAGATACCCGAAACACTGAAGCTTTCTTT.

This chain connects TRBV18 to TRBJ2-2; the D is unclear. Germline CDR1 and CDR2: KGHSH and LQKENI. V was shortened by 1 base and J by 8 bases, with 8 bases between the two germline ends. The CDR3 has 13 amino acids. In DNA, the CDR3 is TGTGCCAGCTCACCACTGGCACTGGGGGAGCTGTTTTTT. Its translation: CASSPLALGELFF.

The chain joins TRBV24-1 to TRBJ2-5, with D perhaps matching TRBD1 or TRBD2 (5 bases each). CDR3 length: 18 residues. V was clipped by 3 bases and J by 3 bases, with 22 bases between them. CDR1 is KGHDR and CDR2 is SFDVKD in the germline V gene. The DNA of the CDR3 is TGTGCCACCAGTGATCCCAAACCGGGACCCCAGGACAAAGAGACCCAGTACTTC. Translated: CATSDPKPGPQDKETQYF.

The J gene is TRBJ2-5, the V gene TRBV4-2; perhaps TRBD1 as D (7 bases). The germline CDR1 and CDR2 sequences are LGHNA and YNFKEQ. V was trimmed by 1 base and J by 7 bases, leaving 31 bases between them. The CDR3 sequence is 20 residues long. CDR3 bases: TGTGCCAGCAGCCAAGTATCTGGATCCAGGGGGGTTGGGGCCACGGGGACCCAGTACTTC. Translation gives CASSQVSGSRGVGATGTQYF.

This clonotype was seen only once. The J gene is TRBJ1-5, the V gene TRBV7-9; D is unclear. CDR3 length: 14 residues. Germline-derived CDR1 and CDR2 are SEHNR and FQNEAQ (reference sequence). The ends were cut back, 0 bases at V and 1 base at J, with 4 bases in the middle. DNA of the CDR3: TGTGCCAGCAGCTTAGCGCCCAGCAATCAGCCCCAGCATTTT. It is translated as CASSLAPSNQPQHF.

This clonotype was counted ten times or more. V and J are TRBV7-2 and TRBJ2-1, with a weak D call TRBD1 (5 bases). V was trimmed by 0 bases and J by 7 bases, leaving 7 bases between them. CDR3 size: 13 residues. The germline V gene has CDR1 SGHTA and CDR2 FQGNSA. This CDR3 reads CASSLAPGNEQFF. The CDR3 nucleotides are TGTGCCAGCAGCTTAGCGCCAGGGAATGAGCAGTTCTTC.

This clonotype was recorded many times. The CDR3 sequence is CASSFQGTEQYF. The CDR3 coding sequence is TGTGCCAGCAGTTTCCAGGGCACGGAGCAGTACTTC. This sequence joins TRBV12-3 or TRBV12-4 and TRBJ2-7; a possible D gene is TRBD1 (5 bases). This CDR3 has 12 amino acids. The V gene lost 3 bases and the J gene lost 7 bases, with 10 bases spanning the gap.